This is a list of T cell receptor beta chains from one sample in a study of T cells in Graves' hyperthyroidism and ophthalmopathy. One entry per CDR3 protein, called by TCRdb with MiXCR from the multiplex PCR reads. The sample carries 550,000 to 800,000 distinct CDR3 sequences, roughly 17% recorded once. Sequencing was done on a sample of blood. Receptors originate from a man aged 45-65 years with Graves' hyperthyroidism. Each CDR3 is given with its conserved first and last residue. The order of the fields is CDR3 protein, CDR3 DNA, J gene, V gene, clone size, D gene. D genes are given only for firm matches. Clone size is given for some rows only: seen once, a few or many times, or a class if the clone is expanded.

CDR3 protein: CATGTPSSYEQYF; CDR3 DNA: TGTGCCACGGGGACACCGAGCTCCTACGAGCAGTACTTC; J gene: TRBJ2-7; V gene: TRBV24-1; clone size: .; D gene: .
CDR3 protein: CSAKGFRALAYEQYF; CDR3 DNA: TGCAGTGCTAAGGGGTTTCGTGCGTTAGCCTACGAGCAGTACTTC; J gene: TRBJ2-7; V gene: TRBV20-1; clone size: many; D gene: .
CDR3 protein: CASSRANYNEQFF; CDR3 DNA: TGTGCCAGCAGTCGGGCCAACTACAATGAGCAGTTCTTC; J gene: TRBJ2-1; V gene: TRBV27; clone size: .; D gene: .
CDR3 protein: CASSLTGAGETQYF; CDR3 DNA: TGTGCCAGCAGCTTAACTGGGGCGGGAGAGACCCAGTACTTC; J gene: TRBJ2-5; V gene: TRBV7-3; clone size: many; D gene: .
CDR3 protein: CASSQGGTYTDTQYF; CDR3 DNA: TGTGCCAGCAGTCAAGGCGGTACTTACACAGATACGCAGTATTTT; J gene: TRBJ2-3; V gene: TRBV7-2; clone size: many; D gene: .
CDR3 protein: CATSPAGVGYNEQFF; CDR3 DNA: TGTGCCACCAGTCCAGCGGGAGTTGGCTACAATGAGCAGTTCTTC; J gene: TRBJ2-1; V gene: TRBV24-1; clone size: many; D gene: TRBD2
CDR3 protein: CASSSSGGTSVNEQFF; CDR3 DNA: TGCGCCAGCAGCTCATCCGGGGGGACTAGCGTTAATGAGCAGTTCTTC; J gene: TRBJ2-1; V gene: TRBV5-1; clone size: few; D gene: TRBD2
CDR3 protein: CASSYSGASGRISYNEQFF; CDR3 DNA: TGTGCCAGCAGTTACTCGGGGGCTAGCGGGAGGATATCCTACAATGAGCAGTTCTTC; J gene: TRBJ2-1; V gene: TRBV6-2/TRBV6-3; clone size: few; D gene: TRBD2
CDR3 protein: CASSSTGDDRRNEQFF; CDR3 DNA: TGTGCCAGCAGCTCGACAGGGGACGACCGGCGCAATGAGCAGTTCTTC; J gene: TRBJ2-1; V gene: TRBV7-9; clone size: many; D gene: TRBD1
CDR3 protein: CASSLALAGAVAGELFF; CDR3 DNA: TGTGCCAGCAGCTTAGCGTTAGCGGGAGCAGTAGCCGGGGAGCTGTTTTTT; J gene: TRBJ2-2; V gene: TRBV7-6; clone size: few; D gene: TRBD2
CDR3 protein: CASSLERPGGLSTEAFF; CDR3 DNA: TGTGCCAGCAGCTTAGAAAGGCCAGGGGGCTTGAGCACTGAAGCTTTCTTT; J gene: TRBJ1-1; V gene: TRBV11-2; clone size: many; D gene: TRBD1
CDR3 protein: CASSPTAGDNYNEQFF; CDR3 DNA: TGTGCCAGCAGCCCAACAGCGGGAGACAACTACAATGAGCAGTTCTTC; J gene: TRBJ2-1; V gene: TRBV7-2; clone size: few; D gene: TRBD2
CDR3 protein: CSARTLAGESYNEQFF; CDR3 DNA: TGCAGTGCTAGAACCTTAGCGGGAGAGTCCTACAATGAGCAGTTCTTC; J gene: TRBJ2-1; V gene: TRBV20-1; clone size: few; D gene: TRBD2
CDR3 protein: CSARDRGQPYSNQPQHF; CDR3 DNA: TGCAGTGCTAGAGATCGGGGACAGCCATATAGCAATCAGCCCCAGCATTTT; J gene: TRBJ1-5; V gene: TRBV20-1; clone size: .; D gene: TRBD1
CDR3 protein: CASSFYAGVNTEAFF; CDR3 DNA: TGTGCCAGCAGTTTTTATGCAGGGGTTAACACTGAAGCTTTCTTT; J gene: TRBJ1-1; V gene: TRBV28; clone size: .; D gene: .
CDR3 protein: CASSPGQRELDNEQFF; CDR3 DNA: TGTGCCAGCAGCCCCGGCCAGCGGGAGTTAGACAATGAGCAGTTCTTC; J gene: TRBJ2-1; V gene: TRBV3-1; clone size: .; D gene: TRBD2
CDR3 protein: CSARVPNYNEQFF; CDR3 DNA: TGCAGTGCTAGGGTCCCCAATTACAATGAGCAGTTCTTC; J gene: TRBJ2-1; V gene: TRBV20-1; clone size: .; D gene: .
CDR3 protein: CASSLAGTGHTEAFF; CDR3 DNA: TGTGCCAGCAGCTTAGCTGGGACAGGGCACACTGAAGCTTTCTTT; J gene: TRBJ1-1; V gene: TRBV7-9; clone size: .; D gene: TRBD1